One T cell receptor beta chain is described in this entry. This sample is drawn from a study of cytomegalovirus exposure and HLA in healthy donors. Trimming removed 3 bases at V and 0 bases at J, with 10 bases between. The V gene's germline CDR1 is SGHRS and CDR2 YFSETQ. There are 15 residues in the CDR3. Sequenced by immunoSEQ multiplex PCR; TCRdb stores in-frame clones only, minus some. The table includes roughly 100,000 clones, 85% detected once. This clonotype originated in a man aged 18 to 35 in good health and CMV-seropositive. The J gene is TRBJ2-1, the V gene TRBV5-1; the D is unclear. The sample taken for sequencing was PBMCs. CDR3 sequence: CASSSSTGSYNEQFF. The CDR3 DNA sequence: TGCGCCAGCAGCTCCTCCACGGGCTCCTACAATGAGCAGTTCTTC. Filled out from reference TRBV5-1 and TRBJ2-1, the complete variable domain reads KAGVTQTPRYLIKTRGQQVTLSCSPISGHRSVSWYQQTPGQGLQFLFEYFSETQRNKGNFPGRFSGRQFSNSRSEMNVSTLELGDSALYLCASSSSTGSYNEQFFGPGTRLTVL.